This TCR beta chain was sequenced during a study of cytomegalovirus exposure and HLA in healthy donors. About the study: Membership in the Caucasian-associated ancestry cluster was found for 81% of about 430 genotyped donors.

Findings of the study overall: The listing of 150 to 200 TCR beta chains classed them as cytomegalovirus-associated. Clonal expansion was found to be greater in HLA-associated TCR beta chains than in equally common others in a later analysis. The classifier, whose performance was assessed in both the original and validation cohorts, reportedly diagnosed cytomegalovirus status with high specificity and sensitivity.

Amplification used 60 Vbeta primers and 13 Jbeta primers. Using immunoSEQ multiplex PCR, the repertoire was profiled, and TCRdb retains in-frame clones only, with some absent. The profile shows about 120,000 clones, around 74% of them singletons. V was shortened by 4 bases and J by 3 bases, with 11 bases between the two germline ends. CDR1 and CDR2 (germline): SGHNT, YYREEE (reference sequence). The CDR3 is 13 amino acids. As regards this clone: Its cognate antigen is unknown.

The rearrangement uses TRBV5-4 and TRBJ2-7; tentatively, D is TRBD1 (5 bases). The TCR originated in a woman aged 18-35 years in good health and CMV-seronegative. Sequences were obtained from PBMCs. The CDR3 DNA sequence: TGTGCCAGCAGCAAAGGGGCCTACTACGAGCAGTACTTC. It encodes CASSKGAYYEQYF.